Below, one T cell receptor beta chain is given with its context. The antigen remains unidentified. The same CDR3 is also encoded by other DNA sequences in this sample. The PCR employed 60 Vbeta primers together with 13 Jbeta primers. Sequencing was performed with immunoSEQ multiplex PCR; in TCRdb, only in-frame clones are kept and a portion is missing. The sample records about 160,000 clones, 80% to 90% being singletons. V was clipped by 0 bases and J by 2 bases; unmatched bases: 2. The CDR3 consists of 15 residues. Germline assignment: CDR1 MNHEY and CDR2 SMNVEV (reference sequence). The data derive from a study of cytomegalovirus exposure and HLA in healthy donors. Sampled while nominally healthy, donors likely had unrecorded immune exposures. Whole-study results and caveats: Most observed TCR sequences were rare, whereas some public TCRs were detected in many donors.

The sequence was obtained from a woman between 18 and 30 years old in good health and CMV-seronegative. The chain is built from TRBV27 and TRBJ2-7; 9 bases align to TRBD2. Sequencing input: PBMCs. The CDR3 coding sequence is TGTGCCAGCAGTTTATCAGCGGGGGGTACCTACGAGCAGTACTTC. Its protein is CASSLSAGGTYEQYF.